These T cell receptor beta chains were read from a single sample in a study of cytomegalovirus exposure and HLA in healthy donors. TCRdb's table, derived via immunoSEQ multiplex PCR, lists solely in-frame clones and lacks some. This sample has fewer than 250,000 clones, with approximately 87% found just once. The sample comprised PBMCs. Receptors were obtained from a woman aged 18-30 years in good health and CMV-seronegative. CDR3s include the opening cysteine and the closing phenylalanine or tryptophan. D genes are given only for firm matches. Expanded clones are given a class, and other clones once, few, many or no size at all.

CDR3aa: CASSEEGWSSYNEQFF
CDR3nt: TGTGCCAGCAGTGAAGAGGGGTGGAGCTCCTACAATGAGCAGTTCTTC
d_gene: -
abundance: -
j_gene: TRBJ2-1
v_gene: TRBV6-1

CDR3aa: CAWSVGRYNEKLFF
CDR3nt: TGTGCCTGGAGTGTAGGGAGGTATAATGAAAAACTGTTTTTT
d_gene: -
abundance: -
j_gene: TRBJ1-4
v_gene: TRBV30

CDR3aa: CASSRGLAGSYEQYF
CDR3nt: TGTGCCAGCAGCCGTGGACTAGCGGGTTCCTACGAGCAGTACTTC
d_gene: TRBD2
abundance: few
j_gene: TRBJ2-7
v_gene: TRBV7-2

CDR3aa: CASSLDQGGEAFF
CDR3nt: TGCGCCAGCAGCTTGGACCAGGGAGGTGAAGCTTTCTTT
d_gene: -
abundance: -
j_gene: TRBJ1-1
v_gene: TRBV5-1

CDR3aa: CASSLVERNTEAFF
CDR3nt: TGCGCCAGCAGCTTGGTGGAAAGGAACACTGAAGCTTTCTTT
d_gene: -
abundance: -
j_gene: TRBJ1-1
v_gene: TRBV5-1

CDR3aa: CAWRQLTRSYNEQFF
CDR3nt: TGTGCCTGGAGACAACTGACGCGCTCCTACAATGAGCAGTTCTTC
d_gene: -
abundance: -
j_gene: TRBJ2-1
v_gene: TRBV30

CDR3aa: CASSLKGGLLTDTQYF
CDR3nt: TGTGCCAGCAGCTTGAAGGGGGGGCTACTCACAGATACGCAGTATTTT
d_gene: -
abundance: once
j_gene: TRBJ2-3
v_gene: TRBV5-4

CDR3aa: CASSGTDSYEQYF
CDR3nt: TGTGCCAGCAGTGGGACAGACTCCTACGAGCAGTACTTC
d_gene: TRBD1
abundance: once
j_gene: TRBJ2-7
v_gene: TRBV27

CDR3aa: CAIRRELAGSSYNEQFF
CDR3nt: TGTGCCATCCGGAGGGAGCTAGCGGGGAGCTCCTACAATGAGCAGTTCTTC
d_gene: TRBD2
abundance: once
j_gene: TRBJ2-1
v_gene: TRBV2

CDR3aa: CASSEAIHRPYEQYF
CDR3nt: TGTGCCAGCAGTGAAGCGATCCACCGCCCGTACGAGCAGTACTTC
d_gene: -
abundance: -
j_gene: TRBJ2-7
v_gene: TRBV6-1

CDR3aa: CASTLLAQETQYF
CDR3nt: TGTGCCAGCACCCTACTAGCTCAAGAGACCCAGTACTTC
d_gene: -
abundance: -
j_gene: TRBJ2-5
v_gene: TRBV2

CDR3aa: CASSLGRRTEAFF
CDR3nt: TGCGCCAGCAGCTTGGGCAGGAGGACTGAAGCTTTCTTT
d_gene: -
abundance: -
j_gene: TRBJ1-1
v_gene: TRBV5-1

CDR3aa: CASSLGPAGLAEETQYF
CDR3nt: TGTGCCAGCAGCTTAGGACCCGCGGGACTAGCGGAAGAGACCCAGTACTTC
d_gene: TRBD2
abundance: -
j_gene: TRBJ2-5
v_gene: TRBV5-6

CDR3aa: CASSRGTGSSYEQYF
CDR3nt: TGTGCCAGCTCACGGGGGACGGGAAGCTCCTACGAGCAGTACTTC
d_gene: -
abundance: -
j_gene: TRBJ2-7
v_gene: TRBV18

CDR3aa: CASSPDRTSNTEAFF
CDR3nt: TGTGCCAGCAGCCCGGACCGGACCTCGAACACTGAAGCTTTCTTT
d_gene: -
abundance: few
j_gene: TRBJ1-1
v_gene: TRBV6-5

CDR3aa: CASSEVLYNEQFF
CDR3nt: TGTGCCAGCAGTGAAGTCCTCTACAATGAGCAGTTCTTC
d_gene: -
abundance: -
j_gene: TRBJ2-1
v_gene: TRBV6-1

CDR3aa: CASSEVIGGQGNTEAFF
CDR3nt: TGTGCCAGCAGTGAAGTTATTGGCGGCCAGGGAAACACTGAAGCTTTCTTT
d_gene: -
abundance: -
j_gene: TRBJ1-1
v_gene: TRBV2

CDR3aa: CASSPDRAGEQFF
CDR3nt: TGTGCCAGCAGCCCAGACAGGGCGGGTGAGCAGTTCTTC
d_gene: TRBD1
abundance: once
j_gene: TRBJ2-1
v_gene: TRBV7-9

CDR3aa: CASSLYAGGPDEQYF
CDR3nt: TGTGCCAGCAGTTTATATGCGGGAGGGCCCGACGAGCAGTACTTC
d_gene: TRBD2
abundance: -
j_gene: TRBJ2-7
v_gene: TRBV28

CDR3aa: CASSEARGSGLTGELFF
CDR3nt: TGTGCCAGCAGTGAAGCGCGAGGTTCAGGTCTCACCGGGGAGCTGTTTTTT
d_gene: -
abundance: few
j_gene: TRBJ2-2
v_gene: TRBV2

CDR3aa: CASSAGFNQPQHF
CDR3nt: TGTGCCAGCAGCGCAGGCTTCAATCAGCCCCAGCATTTT
d_gene: -
abundance: -
j_gene: TRBJ1-5
v_gene: TRBV7-6

CDR3aa: CASSYGTTQFF
CDR3nt: TGTGCCAGCAGCTACGGGACTACTCAGTTCTTC
d_gene: TRBD2
abundance: -
j_gene: TRBJ2-1
v_gene: TRBV5-6

CDR3aa: CASSATSGSSNEQFF
CDR3nt: TGTGCCAGTAGTGCGACTAGCGGGAGTTCCAATGAGCAGTTCTTC
d_gene: TRBD2
abundance: -
j_gene: TRBJ2-1
v_gene: TRBV19

CDR3aa: CASTDWGADTEAFF
CDR3nt: TGTGCCAGCACGGACTGGGGGGCAGACACTGAAGCTTTCTTT
d_gene: -
abundance: -
j_gene: TRBJ1-1
v_gene: TRBV11-2

CDR3aa: CSVGTRDSYEQYF
CDR3nt: TGCAGCGTGGGGACCAGGGACTCCTACGAGCAGTACTTC
d_gene: -
abundance: -
j_gene: TRBJ2-7
v_gene: TRBV29-1

CDR3aa: CASLLGGARNTEAFF
CDR3nt: TGTGCCAGCCTCTTGGGGGGGGCTCGGAACACTGAAGCTTTCTTT
d_gene: -
abundance: -
j_gene: TRBJ1-1
v_gene: TRBV28

CDR3aa: CASSPHSGRFSTGDGYTF
CDR3nt: TGTGCCAGCAGTCCCCACTCAGGCAGATTTTCAACTGGGGATGGCTACACCTTC
d_gene: -
abundance: -
j_gene: TRBJ1-2
v_gene: TRBV28

CDR3aa: CASSERVLGEQFF
CDR3nt: TGTGCCAGCAGTGAAAGGGTGTTGGGTGAGCAGTTCTTC
d_gene: -
abundance: -
j_gene: TRBJ2-1
v_gene: TRBV2

CDR3aa: CAISPGRQGDGYTF
CDR3nt: TGTGCCATCAGCCCGGGAAGACAGGGAGATGGCTACACCTTC
d_gene: TRBD1
abundance: -
j_gene: TRBJ1-2
v_gene: TRBV10-3

CDR3aa: CASSRQVSYEQYF
CDR3nt: TGTGCCAGCAGCCGACAGGTCTCCTACGAGCAGTACTTC
d_gene: -
abundance: few
j_gene: TRBJ2-7
v_gene: TRBV6-6

CDR3aa: CASRGGSAYNEQFF
CDR3nt: TGTGCCAGCAGAGGGGGGTCTGCCTACAATGAGCAGTTCTTC
d_gene: -
abundance: -
j_gene: TRBJ2-1
v_gene: TRBV2

CDR3aa: CAIRGGDRENYGYTF
CDR3nt: TGTGCCATCAGGGGAGGGGACAGGGAGAACTATGGCTACACCTTC
d_gene: TRBD1
abundance: -
j_gene: TRBJ1-2
v_gene: TRBV10-3

CDR3aa: CATSGGGQWMAEAFF
CDR3nt: TGTGCCACCAGCGGAGGGGGACAGTGGATGGCTGAAGCTTTCTTT
d_gene: TRBD1
abundance: -
j_gene: TRBJ1-1
v_gene: TRBV15

CDR3aa: CASSVETSSYNEQFF
CDR3nt: TGTGCCAGCAGTGTAGAGACCAGCTCCTACAATGAGCAGTTCTTC
d_gene: -
abundance: -
j_gene: TRBJ2-1
v_gene: TRBV2

CDR3aa: CASSSNTGVNQPQHF
CDR3nt: TGCGCCAGCAGCTCGAATACAGGGGTCAATCAGCCCCAGCATTTT
d_gene: TRBD1
abundance: once
j_gene: TRBJ1-5
v_gene: TRBV5-1

CDR3aa: CASSSGPNNEQFF
CDR3nt: TGTGCCAGCTCATCAGGGCCGAACAATGAGCAGTTCTTC
d_gene: -
abundance: -
j_gene: TRBJ2-1
v_gene: TRBV18

CDR3aa: CASSQPTSGYEQFF
CDR3nt: TGCGCCAGCAGCCAACCGACTAGCGGCTATGAGCAGTTCTTC
d_gene: TRBD2
abundance: -
j_gene: TRBJ2-1
v_gene: TRBV4-1

CDR3aa: CASSDGSPAEQYF
CDR3nt: TGTGCCAGCAGCGACGGGAGCCCGGCGGAGCAGTACTTC
d_gene: -
abundance: -
j_gene: TRBJ2-7
v_gene: TRBV5-4

CDR3aa: CASSHGTAHEQYF
CDR3nt: TGCGCCAGCAGCCACGGGACAGCCCACGAGCAGTACTTC
d_gene: TRBD1
abundance: -
j_gene: TRBJ2-7
v_gene: TRBV5-1